One TCR beta chain is described in this entry. The CDR3 has 16 amino acids. Looked up from germline, CDR1 is MNHNS and CDR2 is SASEGT. With V trimmed by 0 bases and J by 4 bases, 4 bases remained unmatched. The source of the sample is a study of T cells in Graves' hyperthyroidism and ophthalmopathy. TCR beta CDR3 regions were amplified from RNA. The HTBI primer set drove a first-round RT-PCR of the TCR CDR3. TCRdb used MiXCR to reprocess the multiplex PCR reads, holding one entry per CDR3 protein. The sample holds over 150,000 distinct CDR3 sequences, roughly 17% seen once. The clonotype originates from a woman between 45 and 60 years old with Graves' hyperthyroidism. The rearrangement joins TRBV6-1 to TRBJ2-1; 9 bases match TRBD2. Sequencing used blood. The chain's CDR3 is CASSEAFGLAYNEQFF. CDR3 DNA sequence: TGTGCCAGCAGTGAAGCGTTCGGACTAGCGTACAATGAGCAGTTCTTC.